Below are 22 T cell receptor beta chains sequenced from a single sample in a study of OX40 agonist ivuxolimab in advanced cancers. TCRdb keeps only in-frame clones here, not all; method: immunoSEQ multiplex PCR. The repertoire holds 25,000 to 35,000 clones, with approximately 84% as singletons. The source material was CD4+ or CD8+ T cells sorted from blood, sampled in a trial of the OX40 agonist ivuxolimab. These receptor sequences come from an adult with an advanced solid tumor such as melanoma, head and neck, liver or kidney cancer.

The chain has TRBV5-6 and TRBJ1-2, with 7 bases that match TRBD1. J was trimmed by 2 bases and V by 3 bases; bases with no gene match: 4. Germline V gives CDR1 SGHDT, CDR2 YYEEEE. The CDR3 is made up of 14 amino acids. CDR3 amino acids: CASSYRGRNYGYTF. The DNA of the CDR3 is TGTGCCAGCAGCTACAGGGGACGCAACTATGGCTACACCTTC.

This chain links TRBV7-8 with TRBJ2-7; 10 nucleotides match TRBD2. This CDR3 contains 17 residues. The germline V gene has CDR1 SGHVS and CDR2 FQNEAQ. The J segment lost 3 bases and the V segment lost 0 bases, leaving 8 bases of the junction unmatched. The CDR3 DNA follows: TGTGCCAGCAGCTTAGCGCCTAGCGGGAGAATCGACTACGAGCAGTACTTC. This sequence encodes CASSLAPSGRIDYEQYF.

The chain combines TRBV29-1 with TRBJ2-1; D is possibly TRBD1 or TRBD2 (5 bases each). Trimming took 6 bases from V and 4 from J, leaving 13 bases between them. Germline V gene sequence: CDR1 SQVTM, CDR2 ANQGSEA. CDR3 length: 13 amino acids. The CDR3 loop reads CSVRDGIYNEQFF. As DNA, the CDR3 is TGCAGCGTCCGGGACGGAATATACAATGAGCAGTTCTTC.

In DNA form, the CDR3 reads TGTGCCAGCAGCGTAGATGCTAGCGGGGGACTAGTCGAGCAGTACTTC. Translated, it gives CASSVDASGGLVEQYF. The V gene is TRBV9, the J gene TRBJ2-7, with TRBD2 identical over 10 bases. V trimming: 0 bases; J trimming: 6 bases; junction bases outside the gene matches: 9. Per the germline V gene, CDR1 is SGDLS and CDR2 is YYNGEE. The CDR3 is made up of 16 amino acids.

The chain links TRBV25-1 to TRBJ1-5, with D tentatively TRBD1 (6 bases). The CDR3 length is 13 residues. The germline V gene encodes CDR1 MGHDK and CDR2 SYGVNS. Trimming took 6 bases from V and 4 from J, leaving 10 bases between them. The CDR3 is CASRQGWNQPQHF. The CDR3 nucleotides are TGTGCCAGCAGACAGGGCTGGAATCAGCCCCAGCATTTT.

The V and J genes are TRBV6-5 and TRBJ2-5; TRBD1 is a possible D gene (5 bases). The J call may be faulty, since TRBJ2-7 better matches the DNA end. CDR1 MNHEY and CDR2 SVGAGI come from the germline V gene. The CDR3 contains 14 residues. The CDR3 bases are TGTGCCAGCTCCCCAGGGCTTAACCCCTACGAGCAGTACTTC. Residues: CASSPGLNPYEQYF.

This sequence joins TRBV7-9 and TRBJ2-3; TRBD1 aligns across 12 bases. Per germline, CDR1 SEHNR and CDR2 FQNEAQ (reference sequence). V lost 3 bases to trimming and J lost 11 bases; unmatched junction nucleotides: 3. The CDR3 sequence is 13 residues long. The CDR3 region has the DNA TGTGCCAGCAGCTTCCGGGACAGGGGGCAGCAGTATTTT. This translates into CASSFRDRGQQYF. The full variable domain, its missing parts supplied by reference TRBV7-9 and TRBJ2-3, is DTGVSQNPRHKITKRGQNVTFRCDPISEHNRLYWYRQTLGQGPEFLTYFQNEAQLEKSRLLSDRFSAERPKGSFSTLEIQRTEQGDSAMYLCASSFRDRGQQYFGPGTRLTVL.

J is TRBJ2-2 and V is TRBV29-1; maybe TRBD1 (6 bases). CDR3 length: 15 amino acids. Deletions cut 5 bases from V and 7 bases from J, with 20 bases between. CDR1 and CDR2 from the germline V gene are SQVTM and ANQGSEA. CDR3 in amino acids: CSVKGATGMNGELFF. The CDR3 DNA is TGCAGCGTTAAAGGTGCTACAGGGATGAACGGGGAGCTGTTTTTT.

This clone came up once. This chain links TRBV20-1 with TRBJ2-7; D call uncertain. V shed 3 bases and J shed 4 bases, with 7 bases lying between them. CDR3 size: 11 residues. Looked up from germline, CDR1 is DFQATT and CDR2 is SNEGSKA (reference sequence). The CDR3 DNA is TGCAGTGCTAGGCGTTGGTACGAGCAGTACTTC. Translation gives CSARRWYEQYF.

The chain uses TRBV30 and TRBJ2-3, with TRBD1 identical over 12 bases. CDR1 is GTSNPN and CDR2 is SVGIG in the germline V gene (reference sequence). This CDR3 is 15 amino acids long. V shed 5 bases and J 4 bases; nucleotides not matched to a gene: 7. This CDR3 reads CAWLQGTGGADTQYF. CDR3 bases: TGTGCCTGGTTGCAGGGGACAGGGGGCGCAGATACGCAGTATTTT.

J is TRBJ1-1 and V is TRBV19, with D possibly being TRBD1 (6 bases). The CDR3 is 12 amino acids. CDR1 LNHDA and CDR2 SQIVND come from the germline V gene (reference sequence). Trimming cost V 10 bases and J 1 base, with 10 bases left between them. CDR3 protein: CATKQGNTEAFF. The CDR3 region has the DNA TGTGCCACGAAACAGGGGAACACTGAAGCTTTCTTT.

The chain employs TRBV5-1 and TRBJ1-1; TRBD1 matches at 8 bases. The V gene's germline CDR1 is SGHRS and CDR2 YFSETQ. This CDR3 contains 14 residues. Losses at the gene ends were 0 bases for V and 5 bases for J; bases not matched to a gene: 3. The CDR3 loop reads CASSLVQGGTEAFF. CDR3 DNA sequence: TGCGCCAGCAGCTTGGTACAGGGGGGTACTGAAGCTTTCTTT.

The V call is TRBV9, the J call TRBJ1-1, with D tentatively TRBD1 (6 bases). The ends were cut back, 7 bases at V and 11 bases at J, with 18 bases in the middle. The germline V gene has CDR1 SGDLS and CDR2 YYNGEE. The CDR3 spans 12 residues. The CDR3 DNA is TGTGCCAGCTCCCGGGACAACGGATGGGCTTTCTTT. It specifies CASSRDNGWAFF.

V is TRBV7-8 and J is TRBJ2-1; no clear D. Deletions cut 5 bases from V and 10 bases from J, with 15 bases between. Germline values: CDR1 SGHVS, CDR2 FQNEAQ. The CDR3 has 13 amino acids. The CDR3 protein is CASSGPPVVEQFF. The CDR3 nucleotides read TGTGCCAGCAGCGGCCCCCCGGTGGTAGAGCAGTTCTTC.

The V and J genes are TRBV4-1 and TRBJ1-3; D gene uncertain. This CDR3 spans 14 amino acids. The germline V gene has CDR1 MGHRA and CDR2 YSYEKL. V lost 2 bases and J lost 3, with 8 bases in between. This CDR3 is CASSQPRIGNTIYF. In nucleotides, the CDR3 is TGCGCCAGCAGCCAACCCAGGATTGGAAACACCATATATTTT.

The rearrangement links TRBV11-2 to TRBJ1-3; D is perhaps TRBD1 (5 bases). With 1 base removed from V and 2 bases from J, the gap between germline ends came to 9 bases. This CDR3 is built from 15 residues. CDR1 and CDR2 from the germline V gene are SGHAT and FQNNGV. The CDR3 region has the DNA TGTGCCAGCAGCTTAGTTGCAGGGACTGGAAACACCATATATTTT. Its translation: CASSLVAGTGNTIYF.

V usage is TRBV5-4 and J usage is TRBJ2-1; 8 bases line up with TRBD2. Germline V CDR1 and CDR2: SGHNT, YYREEE (reference sequence). CDR3 size: 15 residues. The V and J ends lost 4 bases and 0 bases, in that order; junction bases with no gene match: 3. The CDR3 is CASSRSGSSYNEQFF. The CDR3 region has the DNA TGTGCCAGCAGCCGGAGCGGGAGCTCCTACAATGAGCAGTTCTTC.

The chain couples TRBV9 to TRBJ2-6; weak D call: TRBD1 (5 bases). The CDR3 is 15 amino acids. Germline V gene lookup returns CDR1 SGDLS and CDR2 YYNGEE. Between the trimmed V and J ends, which lost 1 base and 1 base, there was a span of 6 bases. This CDR3 reads CASSVQGSGANVLTF. The CDR3 coding sequence is TGTGCCAGCAGCGTACAGGGATCTGGGGCCAACGTCCTGACTTTC.

The CDR3 DNA follows: TGCAGCGTTGAAGTGTTCGGCGCAGGGAGTGGCTACACCTTC. The encoded protein is CSVEVFGAGSGYTF. The chain uses TRBV29-1 and TRBJ1-2; D possibly corresponds to TRBD1 (5 bases). This CDR3 contains 14 residues. CDR1 is SQVTM and CDR2 is ANQGSEA in the germline V gene. V lost 1 base to trimming and J lost 7 bases, with 16 bases between them.

The V and J genes are TRBV5-6 and TRBJ1-2, with 8 bases matching TRBD1. The junction had 15 bases not matched to a gene; V was cut back by 4 bases and J by 4 bases. The germline V gene has CDR1 SGHDT and CDR2 YYEEEE. The CDR3 is 17 amino acids. The CDR3 DNA follows: TGTGCCAGCAGCCAGCGGTGGACAGGGAGCAACCCCTATGGCTACACCTTC. Its protein product is CASSQRWTGSNPYGYTF.

V is TRBV19 and J is TRBJ2-7, with 7 bases lining up with TRBD2. The germline gives CDR1 LNHDA, CDR2 SQIVND (reference sequence). This CDR3 is 15 amino acids long. With 5 bases clipped from V and 1 base from J, the junction kept 8 bases outside the gene matches. The DNA of the CDR3 is TGTGCCAGTAGTTTGGCGGGAGATTTGTCCTACGAGCAGTACTTC. Its translation is CASSLAGDLSYEQYF.

V is TRBV7-9 and J is TRBJ2-3; D remains ambiguous. The CDR3 contains 14 residues. V was pared by 1 base and J by 2 bases, with 7 bases between. Per germline, CDR1 SEHNR and CDR2 FQNEAQ (reference sequence). This CDR3 is CASSLDGVTDTQYF. The CDR3 DNA follows: TGTGCCAGCAGCTTAGATGGAGTCACAGATACGCAGTATTTT. Full variable domain (remainder filled in from reference TRBV7-9 and TRBJ2-3): DTGVSQNPRHKITKRGQNVTFRCDPISEHNRLYWYRQTLGQGPEFLTYFQNEAQLEKSRLLSDRFSAERPKGSFSTLEIQRTEQGDSAMYLCASSLDGVTDTQYFGPGTRLTVL.